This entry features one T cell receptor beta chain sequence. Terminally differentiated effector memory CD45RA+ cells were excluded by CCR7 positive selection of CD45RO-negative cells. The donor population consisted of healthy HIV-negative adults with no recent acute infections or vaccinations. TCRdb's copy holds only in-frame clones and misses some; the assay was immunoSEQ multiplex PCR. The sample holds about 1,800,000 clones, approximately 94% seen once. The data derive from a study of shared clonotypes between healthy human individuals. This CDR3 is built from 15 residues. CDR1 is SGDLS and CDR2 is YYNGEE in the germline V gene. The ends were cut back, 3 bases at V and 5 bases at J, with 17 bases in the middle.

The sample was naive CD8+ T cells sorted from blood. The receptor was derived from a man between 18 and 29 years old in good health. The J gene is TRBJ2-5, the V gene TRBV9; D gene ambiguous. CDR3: CASSGARVGLETQYF. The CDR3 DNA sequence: TGTGCCAGCAGCGGTGCGCGCGTTGGTTTGGAGACCCAGTACTTC.